The rows below give T cell receptor beta chains drawn from one sample of a study of beta chain features in type 1 diabetes. Sequenced by immunoSEQ multiplex PCR; TCRdb stores in-frame clones only, minus some. The sample has about 740,000 clones; 13% are singletons. Sequenced: naive CD4+ T cells from blood. The receptors here all came from a man younger than 30 with type 1 diabetes. Both conserved end residues are part of each CDR3. The D gene is left open where the match is weak. Not every row has a clone size; where given, it reads once, few, many or a size class.

TRBJ2-5 | NA | TRBV12-5 | NA | CASGLVLETQYF | TGTGCTAGTGGTTTGGTACTTGAGACCCAGTACTTC
TRBJ2-7 | few | TRBV7-9 | TRBD1 | CASSRNTGDIIYEQYF | TGTGCCAGCAGCCGGAATACAGGGGACATTATCTACGAGCAGTACTTC
TRBJ1-2 | NA | TRBV5-1 | NA | CASSPFGDGYTF | TGCGCCAGCAGCCCGTTCGGAGACGGCTACACCTTC
TRBJ1-2 | NA | TRBV6-6 | TRBD1 | CASSYKGTGGGGYTF | TGTGCCAGCAGTTACAAAGGGACAGGTGGGGGTGGCTACACCTTC
TRBJ2-7 | NA | TRBV7-9 | TRBD1 | CASSLGTGGNYEQYF | TGTGCCAGCAGCCTCGGGACAGGGGGAAACTACGAGCAGTACTTC
TRBJ2-6 | NA | TRBV5-1 | NA | CASSLNGGGANVLTF | TGCGCCAGCAGCTTGAATGGCGGTGGGGCCAACGTCCTGACTTTC
TRBJ1-2 | NA | TRBV30 | NA | CAWSVPRGYTF | TGTGCCTGGAGTGTGCCCCGTGGCTACACCTTC
TRBJ2-1 | NA | TRBV19 | NA | CASSMGYNEQFF | TGTGCCAGTAGTATGGGGTATAATGAGCAGTTCTTC
TRBJ1-4 | few | TRBV29-1 | NA | CSVGGENEKLFF | TGCAGCGTTGGCGGGGAGAATGAAAAACTGTTTTTT
TRBJ1-4 | NA | TRBV15 | TRBD1 | CATSRGQGDEKLFF | TGTGCCACCAGCAGAGGACAGGGGGATGAAAAACTGTTTTTT
TRBJ1-2 | NA | TRBV7-2 | NA | CASSLVGYGYTF | TGTGCCAGCAGCTTAGTGGGCTATGGCTACACCTTC
TRBJ1-2 | few | TRBV9 | NA | CASTGASGYTF | TGTGCCAGCACCGGAGCATCTGGCTACACCTTC
TRBJ1-3 | NA | TRBV7-9 | TRBD1 | CASGLRGLGSGNTIYF | TGTGCCAGCGGACTCAGGGGGCTGGGGTCTGGAAACACCATATATTTT
TRBJ2-3 | NA | TRBV13 | NA | CASSLWGGHTDTQYF | TGTGCCAGCAGCTTGTGGGGGGGACACACAGATACGCAGTATTTT
TRBJ1-5 | NA | TRBV5-8 | NA | CASSFQEDSNQPQHF | TGTGCCAGCAGCTTCCAGGAGGATAGCAATCAGCCCCAGCATTTT